The 18 T cell receptor beta chains below all came from one sample that was sequenced in a study of response to subunit inactivated influenza vaccine. TCRdb reprocessed the RT-PCR reads with MiXCR, giving one entry per CDR3 protein. This sample has a few hundred thousand distinct CDR3 sequences, with approximately 10% found just once. The data were also submitted as part of a second study, on T cells expressing NK-cell markers. That study reports: Beta-chain TCR cDNA was generated via 5'RACE template switching with UMIs.

This sample comprised PBMCs from blood, obtained on the day of vaccination. The receptors originated from a man in his fifties or sixties who received an inactivated influenza vaccine.

In this sample, this clonotype turned up a few times. The genes are TRBV5-1 and TRBJ2-7; 10 bases are shared with TRBD1. CDR3 size: 16 residues. CDR1 is SGHRS and CDR2 is YFSETQ in the germline V gene. J lost 2 bases, V lost 5 bases, and 10 bases had no gene match. CDR3: CASSPTSGTGAYEQYF. The CDR3 bases are TGCGCCAGCAGTCCTACTTCCGGGACAGGGGCCTACGAGCAGTACTTC.

This clonotype was picked up a small number of times. This chain uses TRBV12-3 or TRBV12-4 with TRBJ2-1; maybe TRBD2 (5 bases). The V gene lost 3 bases and the J gene lost 0 bases, with 9 bases spanning the gap. The CDR3 extends over 15 amino acids. CDR3 in DNA: TGTGCCAGCAGTTTCCCTAGCCGCTCCTACAATGAGCAGTTCTTC. Its translation is CASSFPSRSYNEQFF.

This clonotype has a handful of counts. The V and J genes are TRBV29-1 and TRBJ1-3, with TRBD1 matching 7 bases. The CDR3 runs 14 residues. Germline-derived CDR1 and CDR2 are SQVTM and ANQGSEA. The junction had 5 bases not matched to a gene; V was cut back by 6 bases and J by 0 bases. The CDR3 nucleotides read TGCAGCGTGACCAGGGACAGCTCTGGAAACACCATATATTTT. It encodes CSVTRDSSGNTIYF.

This rearrangement joins TRBV29-1 to TRBJ1-1, with D possibly being TRBD1 (6 bases). V was clipped by 6 bases and J by 8 bases, with 19 bases between them. This CDR3 has 13 amino acids. The germline CDR1 and CDR2 sequences are SQVTM and ANQGSEA. The CDR3 DNA sequence: TGCAGCGTCGCCAAGGGACAATCAGTGGAAGCTTTCTTT. Amino acid sequence: CSVAKGQSVEAFF.

The V call is TRBV10-3, the J call TRBJ2-7; 7 nucleotides agree with TRBD2. The germline CDR1 and CDR2 sequences are ENHRY and SYGVKD. V dropped 10 bases and J dropped 2; count of bases not matched to a gene: 8. CDR3 length: 13 amino acids. CDR3: CASAGDRAYEQYF. The CDR3 nucleotides read TGTGCCAGCGCGGGGGATAGAGCCTACGAGCAGTACTTC.

The J gene is TRBJ2-1, the V gene TRBV7-9, with 8 nucleotides matching TRBD2. CDR1 SEHNR and CDR2 FQNEAQ come from the germline V gene (reference sequence). Trimming at V came to 2 bases and at J to 8 bases, leaving 11 bases not matched to a gene. The CDR3 runs to 16 residues. This CDR3 reads CASSLSQGLESDEQFF. Here the CDR3 DNA reads TGTGCCAGCAGCTTATCTCAGGGACTAGAATCGGATGAGCAGTTCTTC.

V usage is TRBV20-1 and J usage is TRBJ2-3; D assignment may be TRBD1 or TRBD2 (5 bases each). CDR1 and CDR2 from the germline V gene are DFQATT and SNEGSKA (reference sequence). V lost 5 bases and J 8 bases, leaving 23 bases between the germline ends. The CDR3 length is 15 residues. CDR3 DNA: TGCAGTGCTGCGGGTGTCGGGACCCGATCCTTTACGCAGTATTTT. Its translation: CSAAGVGTRSFTQYF.

This clonotype was picked up a small number of times. The chain joins TRBV9 to TRBJ2-7; 7 nucleotides match TRBD2. Germline CDR1 reads SGDLS; CDR2 reads YYNGEE. V gave up 2 bases and J gave up 0 bases; unmatched junction bases: 2. This CDR3 is built from 14 residues. The CDR3 coding sequence is TGTGCCAGCAGCGTTAGCGGGTACTCCTACGAGCAGTACTTC. Translating gives CASSVSGYSYEQYF. The whole variable domain, filled in from reference TRBV9 and TRBJ2-7, reads DSGVTQTPKHLITATGQRVTLRCSPRSGDLSVYWYQQSLDQGLQFLIQYYNGEERAKGNILERFSAQQFPDLHSELNLSSLELGDSALYFCASSVSGYSYEQYFGPGTRLTVT.

The gene calls are TRBV9 and TRBJ1-1; a possible D gene is TRBD1 (5 bases). The CDR3 is 15 amino acids. CDR1 SGDLS and CDR2 YYNGEE come from the germline V gene. V was cut by 0 bases and J by 1 base, with 10 bases left in between. The CDR3 DNA is TGTGCCAGCAGCGTAGGGTCAGGGTCGAACACTGAAGCTTTCTTT. Residues: CASSVGSGSNTEAFF.

The rearrangement links TRBV28 to TRBJ1-1; D is unclear. The CDR3 consists of 13 residues. V lost 2 bases to trimming and J lost 8 bases, with 12 bases between them. CDR1 and CDR2 from the germline V gene are MDHEN and SYDVKM. The CDR3 DNA reads TGTGCCAGCAGTTTAGGAGCGGTACGGGAAGCTTTCTTT. This gives the protein CASSLGAVREAFF. Combining the CDR3 with reference TRBV28 and TRBJ1-1 gives the whole variable domain DVKVTQSSRYLVKRTGEKVFLECVQDMDHENMFWYRQDPGLGLRLIYFSYDVKMKEKGDIPEGYSVSREKKERFSLILESASTNQTSMYLCASSLGAVREAFFGQGTRLTVV.

This clonotype was observed at least ten times. The chain links TRBV4-1 to TRBJ2-7; D unresolved. The CDR3 consists of 15 residues. Per germline, CDR1 MGHRA and CDR2 YSYEKL. V was trimmed by 0 bases and J by 6 bases, leaving 15 bases between them. DNA for the CDR3: TGCGCCAGCAGCCAAGATCCCTCAGCTTGGGGCGAGCAGTACTTC. Residues: CASSQDPSAWGEQYF.

This clonotype was observed a handful of times. The rearrangement uses TRBV20-1 and TRBJ1-5; perhaps TRBD1 as D (5 bases). The V end lost 0 bases, the J end lost 5 bases, and 17 bases lay between the germline ends. Germline CDR1 is DFQATT and CDR2 is SNEGSKA (reference sequence). This CDR3 has 16 amino acids. CDR3 DNA: TGCAGTGCTAGAGATTTTGGGGGGGGGTACCATCAGCCCCAGCATTTT. The encoded protein is CSARDFGGGYHQPQHF.

The chain couples TRBV28 to TRBJ2-1; TRBD2 matches 9 bases. The CDR3 runs to 15 residues. V lost 6 bases, J lost 5 bases, and 8 bases stayed unmatched. CDR1 and CDR2 from the germline V gene are MDHEN and SYDVKM. This chain's CDR3 is CASRGASGDDNEQFF. The CDR3 DNA follows: TGTGCCAGCAGGGGGGCTAGCGGGGACGACAATGAGCAGTTCTTC.

In its sample, this clonotype was seen a few times. V and J are TRBV20-1 and TRBJ2-2; 9 bases fit TRBD1. Germline loops: CDR1 DFQATT, CDR2 SNEGSKA (reference sequence). The CDR3 loop spans 16 amino acids. J was trimmed by 6 bases and V by 1 base; bases with no gene match: 9. As DNA, the CDR3 is TGCAGTGCTAGAGCTTTCGGACAGGGGTTAGCCGGGGAGCTGTTTTTT. This codes for CSARAFGQGLAGELFF.

This chain joins TRBV21-1 and TRBJ2-3; the D segment call TRBD1 is taken from the table without a DNA check. TRBV21-1 is given as a pseudogene. The CDR3 covers 17 residues. This chain's CDR3 is CATTKLLTGVHTDTQYF. The CDR3 nucleotides read TGTGCCACCACTAAACTCTTGACAGGGGTCCACACAGATACGCAGTATTTT.

This clonotype was counted ten times or more. The rearrangement uses TRBV20-1 and TRBJ1-1; D gene ambiguous. Trimming pared 7 bases from V and 10 bases from J, leaving 16 bases between. This CDR3 is built from 11 residues. Germline CDR1 DFQATT, CDR2 SNEGSKA (reference sequence). In DNA form, the CDR3 reads TGCAGTGTTACCCCCCCGGGCGGAGCTTTCTTT. This encodes CSVTPPGGAFF.

This clonotype appeared a few times. The rearrangement uses TRBV5-1 and TRBJ2-7, with D hard to call. Germline lookup yields CDR1 SGHRS and CDR2 YFSETQ. The V and J ends lost 4 bases and 2 bases respectively, with 16 bases between them. The CDR3 spans 15 residues. CDR3 loop: CASSAREVRTYEQYF. CDR3 sequence (DNA): TGCGCCAGCAGCGCACGAGAAGTCAGGACCTACGAGCAGTACTTC.

This clonotype was found a few times. The rearrangement uses TRBV29-1 and TRBJ1-6, with 12 bases identical to TRBD1. The V gene end was trimmed by 7 bases and the J gene end by 4 bases; junction bases not matched to a gene: 8. CDR1 and CDR2 (germline): SQVTM, ANQGSEA. The CDR3 extends over 16 amino acids. CDR3 in amino acids: CSAGTGGRFYNSPLHF. CDR3 nucleotides: TGCAGCGCCGGGACAGGGGGCCGCTTTTATAATTCACCCCTCCACTTT.